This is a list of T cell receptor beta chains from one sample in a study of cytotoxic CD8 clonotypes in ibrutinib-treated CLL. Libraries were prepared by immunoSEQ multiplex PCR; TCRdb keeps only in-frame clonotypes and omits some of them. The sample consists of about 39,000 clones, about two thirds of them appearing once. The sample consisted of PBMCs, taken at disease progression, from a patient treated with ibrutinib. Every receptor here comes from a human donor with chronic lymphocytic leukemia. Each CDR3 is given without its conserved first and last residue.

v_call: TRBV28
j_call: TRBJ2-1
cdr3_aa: ASIPPYGTWDIYEQF

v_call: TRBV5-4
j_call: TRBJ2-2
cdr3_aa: ASSRDRGTGELF

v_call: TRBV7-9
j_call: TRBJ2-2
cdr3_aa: ASSPASGYTGELF

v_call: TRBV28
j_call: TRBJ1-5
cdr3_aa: ASSLRGLGQPQH

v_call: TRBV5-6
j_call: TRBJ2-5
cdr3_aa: ASSFGLTQETQY

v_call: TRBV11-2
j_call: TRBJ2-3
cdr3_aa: ASSLEARDTDTQY

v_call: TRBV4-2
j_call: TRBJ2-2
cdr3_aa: ASSQVTSGTHTGELF

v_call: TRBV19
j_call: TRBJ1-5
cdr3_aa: ASSPGRDQPQH

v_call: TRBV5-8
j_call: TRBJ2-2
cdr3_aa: ASRKVGTVTGELF

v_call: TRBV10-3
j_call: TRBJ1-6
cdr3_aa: AIRQGEDSPLH

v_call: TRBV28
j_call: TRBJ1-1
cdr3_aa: ASRDSGARGATEAF

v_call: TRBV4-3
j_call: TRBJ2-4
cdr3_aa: ASSQDVAVGKNIQY

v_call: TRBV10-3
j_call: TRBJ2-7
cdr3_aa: AISENYEQY

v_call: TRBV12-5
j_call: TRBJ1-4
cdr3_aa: ASGSDRGMKLD

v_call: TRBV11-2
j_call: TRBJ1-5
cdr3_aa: ASSPDRNQPQH